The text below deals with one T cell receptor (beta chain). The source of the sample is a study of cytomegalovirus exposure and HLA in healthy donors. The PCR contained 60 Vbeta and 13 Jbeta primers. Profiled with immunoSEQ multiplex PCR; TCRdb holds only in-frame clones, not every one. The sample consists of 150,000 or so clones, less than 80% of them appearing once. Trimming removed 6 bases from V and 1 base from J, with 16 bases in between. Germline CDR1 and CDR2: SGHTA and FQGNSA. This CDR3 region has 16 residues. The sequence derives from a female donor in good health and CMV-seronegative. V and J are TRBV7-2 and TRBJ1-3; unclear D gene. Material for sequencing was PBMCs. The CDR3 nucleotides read TGTGCCAGCAGGAGTTTTTCGCGTGAATCTGGAAACACCATATATTTT. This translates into CASRSFSRESGNTIYF.